The source of this T cell receptor beta chain is a study of blood T cell repertoires in COVID-19. Study-wide context: PBMCs, B-cell-depleted T cells, or T cells provided the cDNA or gDNA that made up the material.

Study members were between about 18 and 100 years old and lived in over 20 US regions. This CDR3 comprises 17 residues. As processed by the authors: Researchers report that nucleated cell counts were estimated from reference gene primer amplification. Measured with immunoSEQ multiplex PCR; TCRdb has only the in-frame clones, and not every one. V and J calls and clone size follow that table, whereas D and trimming were derived from the DNA. The repertoire holds roughly 250,000 clones, with around 90% as singletons. Specimen: PBMCs or T cells enriched from blood (not recorded which). The chain combines TRBV21-1 with TRBJ2-3; the table names TRBD1, a call not compared with the DNA. TRBV21-1 is a pseudogene. The receptor was derived from a woman aged 25 to 39 with acute COVID-19. This CDR3 is CASSKSWGPASTDTQYF. The CDR3 DNA reads as TGTGCCAGCAGCAAAAGTTGGGGCCCCGCTAGCACAGATACGCAGTATTTT.